These 10 T cell receptor beta chains were sequenced from one sample in a study of identical twins. TCRdb redid the calling of the 5' RACE reads with MiXCR, one entry per CDR3 protein. The sample holds about 430,000 distinct CDR3 sequences, 15% to 20% seen once. Sequencing was done on a sample of naive T cells sorted from blood. The source of these receptors is a man aged 50 to 60 in good health.

This clonotype has at least ten counts. The chain employs TRBV5-5 and TRBJ2-3; D remains unclear. The CDR3 is 15 residues long. Germline-derived CDR1 and CDR2 are SGHKS and YYEKEE (reference sequence). Trimming removed 2 bases from V and 7 bases from J, with 17 bases in between. DNA for the CDR3: TGTGCCAGCAGCTTTACGGGCGTGGAGCTCTATACGCAGTATTTT. Its protein is CASSFTGVELYTQYF.

The CDR3 loop is CASSKSGQGFGEQYF. As DNA, the CDR3 is TGTGCCAGCAGTAAATCGGGACAGGGGTTCGGCGAGCAGTACTTC. The chain combines TRBV12-3 or TRBV12-4 with TRBJ2-7, with 10 bases aligning to TRBD1. V lost 5 bases, J lost 6 bases, and 10 bases stayed unmatched. This CDR3 comprises 15 residues.

This clonotype was recorded many times. The CDR3 DNA sequence: TGTGCCAGCAAGGACCCCTGGCAGACTGAAGCTTTCTTT. Translating it yields CASKDPWQTEAFF. The chain carries TRBV11-2 and TRBJ1-1; the D is unclear. The CDR3 has 13 amino acids. Trimming pared 7 bases from V and 5 bases from J, leaving 14 bases between. CDR1 is SGHAT and CDR2 is FQNNGV in the germline V gene.

This clonotype was observed many times. The chain has TRBV11-2 and TRBJ2-6, with 8 bases that match TRBD1. From germline, CDR1 is SGHAT and CDR2 FQNNGV. This CDR3 spans 19 amino acids. V was clipped by 2 bases and J by 0 bases; unmatched bases: 9. This chain's CDR3 is CASSLPPGQAISGANVLTF. The CDR3 DNA sequence: TGTGCCAGCAGCTTACCACCGGGACAGGCAATCTCTGGGGCCAACGTCCTGACTTTC.

This clonotype has at least ten counts. This chain connects TRBV4-2 to TRBJ2-6; D is uncertain. V was clipped by 0 bases and J by 0 bases, with 9 bases between them. The germline gives CDR1 LGHNA, CDR2 YNFKEQ. The CDR3 covers 17 residues. The CDR3 bases are TGTGCCAGCAGCCAAGAAGGCAGCCACTCTGGGGCCAACGTCCTGACTTTC. Its protein is CASSQEGSHSGANVLTF.

In its sample, this clonotype was seen many times. The CDR3, as DNA: TGTGCCAGCACTCTTACAGGGGACTATGGCTACACCTTC. Protein sequence: CASTLTGDYGYTF. V is TRBV2 and J is TRBJ1-2; the match to TRBD1 covers 7 bases. The J segment lost 3 bases and the V segment lost 7 bases, leaving 5 bases of the junction unmatched. Germline V lookup: CDR1 SNHLY, CDR2 FYNNEI. The CDR3 length is 13 residues.

The rearrangement links TRBV11-2 to TRBJ2-1, with 8 bases identical to TRBD2. The germline V gene encodes CDR1 SGHAT and CDR2 FQNNGV. The trim removed 6 bases at V and 8 bases at J, leaving 9 bases unmatched. The CDR3 totals 14 residues. Here the CDR3 reads CASRLRGGWDEQFF. For the CDR3, the DNA is TGTGCCAGCAGACTCCGGGGGGGTTGGGATGAGCAGTTCTTC.

This clonotype was observed many times. This chain uses TRBV4-3 with TRBJ1-2; TRBD1 matches at 7 bases. The germline gives CDR1 LGHNA, CDR2 YSLEER. Trimming removed 1 base from V and 8 bases from J; junction bases left unmatched: 10. The CDR3 is 15 residues long. DNA of the CDR3: TGCGCCAGCAGCCAAGTTAGTTTAACAGGGGAAGGCTACACCTTC. It yields the protein CASSQVSLTGEGYTF.

This clonotype was seen many times. The genes are TRBV29-1 and TRBJ1-4, with D unresolved. CDR3 length: 13 amino acids. V lost 4 bases and J lost 5, with 11 bases in between. Germline loops: CDR1 SQVTM, CDR2 ANQGSEA. For the CDR3, the DNA is TGCAGCGTTGGCGGAGTTCCGAATGAAAAACTGTTTTTT. Translated: CSVGGVPNEKLFF.

The chain joins TRBV10-3 to TRBJ1-1; unclear D gene. This CDR3 has 13 residues. Germline CDR1 reads ENHRY; CDR2 reads SYGVKD. V was clipped by 4 bases and J by 0 bases, with 6 bases between them. As DNA, the CDR3 is TGTGCCATCAGTGGGGCAGTGAACACTGAAGCTTTCTTT. Amino acid sequence: CAISGAVNTEAFF.